Each of the 28 T cell receptor beta chains below was sequenced from the same sample in a study of T cell responses to AZD1222 COVID-19 vaccine. The assay was immunoSEQ multiplex PCR, and TCRdb's table has in-frame clones only and misses some. This table holds 110,000 or so clones, 91% found once. Sequencing used peripheral blood, obtained on day 0 of AZD1222 vaccination. These receptors all stem from an adult in good health.

As DNA, the CDR3 is TGTGCCAGCAGCCCCGACACCACAGGGATTGGCTACACCTTC. Protein: CASSPDTTGIGYTF. The rearrangement links TRBV9 to TRBJ1-2, with TRBD1 as a possible D gene (6 bases). The CDR3 has 14 residues. The germline V gene encodes CDR1 SGDLS and CDR2 YYNGEE. Trimming took off 4 bases at V and 7 bases at J, with 17 bases between the two ends.

The chain recombines TRBV7-3 with TRBJ2-7; D gene unclear. Germline CDR1 is SGHTA and CDR2 is FQGTGA. V was trimmed by 6 bases and J by 4 bases, leaving 13 bases between them. The CDR3 loop spans 13 amino acids. Here the CDR3 DNA reads TGTGCCAGCAGTCTAAGTCCGGGTTACGAGCAGTACTTC. The encoded protein is CASSLSPGYEQYF.

The rearrangement uses TRBV5-1 and TRBJ2-1; D is uncertain. V was shortened by 2 bases and J by 0 bases, with 9 bases between the two germline ends. CDR3 length equals 15 residues. From germline, CDR1 is SGHRS and CDR2 YFSETQ. CDR3 in DNA: TGCGCCAGCAGCTTTCAGCAGATCTCCTACAATGAGCAGTTCTTC. Protein sequence: CASSFQQISYNEQFF.

This sequence joins TRBV4-3 and TRBJ2-5; D uncertain. Germline V gene data show CDR1 as LGHNA and CDR2 as YSLEER. This CDR3 has 13 residues. V shed 0 bases and J shed 7 bases, with 9 bases lying between them. CDR3 sequence reads: CASSQDRAGTQYF. The CDR3 DNA sequence: TGCGCCAGCAGCCAAGATCGGGCTGGGACCCAGTACTTC.

This rearrangement joins TRBV6-1 to TRBJ1-3; 9 positions match TRBD1. J gave up 2 bases and V 4 bases, and 9 bases lay outside the gene matches. This CDR3 comprises 17 residues. The germline V gene has CDR1 MNHNS and CDR2 SASEGT. CDR3 bases: TGTGCCAGCAGTGCACTCTCGACAGGGGGGCCTGGAAACACCATATATTTT. It encodes CASSALSTGGPGNTIYF.

J is TRBJ1-5 and V is TRBV19, with D perhaps TRBD1 (5 bases). CDR1 is LNHDA and CDR2 is SQIVND in the germline V gene (reference sequence). The CDR3 length is 16 residues. The V end was cut by 3 bases, the J end by 4 bases, with 16 bases between. As DNA, the CDR3 is TGTGCCAGTAGTATCGGGGGAACCCTCGGAAATCAGCCCCAGCATTTT. Amino acids: CASSIGGTLGNQPQHF.

The chain links TRBV7-8 to TRBJ1-2; maybe TRBD1 (6 bases). The CDR3 has 15 amino acids. CDR1 SGHVS and CDR2 FQNEAQ come from the germline V gene. The V end lost 0 bases, the J end lost 4 bases, and 12 bases lay between the germline ends. CDR3 in DNA: TGTGCCAGCAGCTTAGCACAGGGAGGACTCTATGGCTACACCTTC. Protein sequence: CASSLAQGGLYGYTF.

About this clone itself: One end of the junction is discordant with germline, which a read error may explain. The chain recombines TRBV6-1 with TRBJ2-1; tentatively, D is TRBD1 (5 bases). CDR1 and CDR2 (germline): MNHNS, SASEGT. The CDR3 is made up of 13 amino acids. The CDR3 nucleotides are TGTGCCAGCAATGAAGACAGCTACAATGAGCAGTTCTTC. This translates into CASNEDSYNEQFF.

The V call is TRBV14, the J call TRBJ1-2; D is uncertain. The CDR3 runs to 15 residues. V lost 0 bases and J lost 4, with 12 bases in between. Looked up from germline, CDR1 is SGHDN and CDR2 is FVKESK. The CDR3 loop is CASSQEMTALYGYTF. Here the CDR3 DNA reads TGTGCCAGCAGCCAAGAGATGACGGCGCTCTATGGCTACACCTTC.

The chain couples TRBV6-2 or TRBV6-3 to TRBJ2-5; 9 bases line up with TRBD1. V lost 0 bases and J lost 3; bases outside the gene matches: 8. Germline CDR1 and CDR2: MNHEY and SVGEGT. The CDR3 is 17 residues long. CDR3 DNA: TGTGCCAGCAGTTACTCACAAACCGGGACAGGGAAAGAGACCCAGTACTTC. Translating it yields CASSYSQTGTGKETQYF.

The chain uses TRBV14 and TRBJ1-2; D remains unclear. Trimming removed 2 bases at V and 8 bases at J, with 12 bases between. There are 13 residues in the CDR3. Looked up from germline, CDR1 is SGHDN and CDR2 is FVKESK. The CDR3 region has the DNA TGTGCCAGCAGCCAACAATGGGATCACGGCTACACCTTC. Its translation is CASSQQWDHGYTF.

The V gene is TRBV19, the J gene TRBJ1-5; 8 nucleotides match TRBD1. After removal of 3 bases from V and 1 base from J, the junction contained 2 bases not matched to a gene. Per the germline V gene, CDR1 is LNHDA and CDR2 is SQIVND (reference sequence). The CDR3 totals 15 residues. CDR3 loop: CASSMRTGSNQPQHF. Here the CDR3 DNA reads TGTGCCAGTAGTATGAGGACAGGGAGCAATCAGCCCCAGCATTTT.

The rearrangement joins TRBV5-5 to TRBJ1-1; D call uncertain. CDR3 length equals 13 residues. Deletions cut 2 bases from V and 6 bases from J, with 11 bases between. Germline CDR1 is SGHKS and CDR2 is YYEKEE (reference sequence). The CDR3 sequence: CASSLVALSEAFF. CDR3 in DNA: TGTGCCAGCAGCTTAGTGGCGCTCTCTGAAGCTTTCTTT.

The CDR3, as DNA: TGTGCCAGCAGCCCAGGCCTTGTGGCTGAAGCTTTCTTT. Encoded protein: CASSPGLVAEAFF. The rearrangement links TRBV4-2 to TRBJ1-1; D is ambiguous. The V end lost 4 bases, the J end lost 6 bases, and 12 bases lay between the germline ends. CDR3 length equals 13 residues. CDR1 is LGHNA, CDR2 YNFKEQ, per germline.

This rearrangement joins TRBV29-1 to TRBJ1-2; D might be TRBD1 (5 bases). Germline V gives CDR1 SQVTM, CDR2 ANQGSEA. Trimming shortened V by 0 bases and J by 0 bases, and 11 bases separated the two germline ends. The CDR3 is 15 residues long. CDR3: CSVEEGQGANYGYTF. The DNA for the CDR3 is TGCAGCGTTGAAGAAGGGCAGGGAGCTAACTATGGCTACACCTTC.

The rearrangement joins TRBV12-3 or TRBV12-4 to TRBJ2-2; possible D gene TRBD1, 5 bases. This CDR3 has 13 amino acids. The V gene lost 5 bases and the J gene lost 6 bases, with 10 bases spanning the gap. The CDR3 bases are TGTGCCAGCAGTCTGACCAGGGCCGGGGAGCTGTTTTTT. Protein product: CASSLTRAGELFF.

The chain links TRBV5-1 to TRBJ2-7; TRBD1 aligns across 7 bases. The germline V gene encodes CDR1 SGHRS and CDR2 YFSETQ. V lost 4 bases and J lost 1; bases outside the gene matches: 11. The CDR3 is 16 amino acids. CDR3 coding DNA: TGCGCCAGCAGCACAGTCGGCAACAGGGGATCCTACGAGCAGTACTTC. It codes for CASSTVGNRGSYEQYF.

This clone has just a few counts. The chain carries TRBV15 and TRBJ1-1; TRBD1 aligns across 10 bases. Germline CDR1 reads LNHNV; CDR2 reads YYDKDF (reference sequence). CDR3 length: 13 residues. The trim removed 8 bases at V and 5 bases at J, leaving 5 bases unmatched. CDR3 sequence (DNA): TGTGCCACCTCCGGGACAGGGGCTACTGAAGCTTTCTTT. This sequence encodes CATSGTGATEAFF.

This clone was detected only a few times. The chain uses TRBV7-6 and TRBJ2-3; D call uncertain. V gave up 0 bases and J gave up 0 bases, with 16 bases separating them. Per the germline V gene, CDR1 is SGHVS and CDR2 is FNYEAQ. The CDR3 runs 18 residues. CDR3 DNA: TGTGCCAGCAGCTTAGCGCCTTCGCTGCTCTCTAGCACAGATACGCAGTATTTT. Translation gives CASSLAPSLLSSTDTQYF.

The chain links TRBV30 to TRBJ1-4; 7 nucleotides align to TRBD1. Trimming at V came to 4 bases and at J to 3 bases, leaving 8 bases not matched to a gene. The germline CDR1 and CDR2 sequences are GTSNPN and SVGIG (reference sequence). The CDR3 totals 15 residues. The CDR3 nucleotides are TGTGCCTGGACCTTACAGGGGTGGCCTAATGAAAAACTGTTTTTT. Its translation: CAWTLQGWPNEKLFF.

The V call is TRBV6-5, the J call TRBJ1-2; unclear D gene. V was shortened by 2 bases and J by 5 bases, with 3 bases between the two germline ends. Per the germline V gene, CDR1 is MNHEY and CDR2 is SVGAGI. This CDR3 has 11 amino acids. Here the CDR3 reads CASSYSYGYTF. For the CDR3, the DNA is TGTGCCAGCAGTTACAGTTATGGCTACACCTTC.

This chain connects TRBV25-1 to TRBJ1-6; a weak D match, TRBD1 (6 bases). The germline V gene encodes CDR1 MGHDK and CDR2 SYGVNS. Trimming cost V 7 bases and J 8 bases, with 12 bases left between them. CDR3 length: 13 amino acids. The CDR3 loop is CASMRGVDSPLHF. CDR3 coding DNA: TGTGCCAGCATGAGGGGGGTAGATTCACCCCTCCACTTT.

The V gene is TRBV6-6, the J gene TRBJ1-1; 10 positions agree with TRBD1. This CDR3 has 15 residues. The ends lost 6 bases at V and 1 base at J; junction bases unmatched: 5. CDR1 MNHNY and CDR2 SVGAGI come from the germline V gene (reference sequence). DNA of the CDR3: TGTGCCAGCAGGGATAGGGACAGGGGGAACACTGAAGCTTTCTTT. It codes for CASRDRDRGNTEAFF.

The genes are TRBV7-3 and TRBJ2-7; 10 positions agree with TRBD1. Germline V CDR1 and CDR2: SGHTA, FQGTGA. J was trimmed by 8 bases and V by 3 bases; bases with no gene match: 10. This CDR3 is 15 amino acids long. The CDR3 bases are TGTGCCAGCAGCTTCGGCGGGACAGGGGCCTGGAAGCAGTACTTC. Translation: CASSFGGTGAWKQYF. The full variable domain, in which reference TRBV7-3 and TRBJ2-7 provide the parts outside the CDR3, is GAGVSQTPSNKVTEKGKYVELRCDPISGHTALYWYRQSLGQGPEFLIYFQGTGAADDSGLPNDRFFAVRPEGSVSTLKIQRTERGDSAVYLCASSFGGTGAWKQYFGPGTRLTVT.

This clone was recorded only once. The chain employs TRBV6-6 and TRBJ1-2; tentative D call: TRBD1 (5 bases). The CDR3 covers 17 residues. The germline gives CDR1 MNHNY, CDR2 SVGAGI (reference sequence). Trimming removed 5 bases from V and 5 bases from J, with 24 bases in between. CDR3 coding DNA: TGTGCCAGCAGTCCCATCCAGACAGTCACAGTATTTTATGGCTACACCTTC. This sequence encodes CASSPIQTVTVFYGYTF.

This clone was detected once. This sequence joins TRBV27 and TRBJ1-4; the D gene is possibly TRBD1 (5 bases). CDR3 length equals 14 residues. Germline V gene data show CDR1 as MNHEY and CDR2 as SMNVEV (reference sequence). With 5 bases removed from V and 8 bases from J, the gap between germline ends came to 15 bases. The CDR3 DNA sequence: TGTGCCAGCAGTATGAGGACCTGGGGGGAAAAACTGTTTTTT. This translates into CASSMRTWGEKLFF. Variable domain in full (rest from reference TRBV27 and TRBJ1-4): EAQVTQNPRYLITVTGKKLTVTCSQNMNHEYMSWYRQDPGLGLRQIYYSMNVEVTDKGDVPEGYKVSRKEKRNFPLILESPSPNQTSLYFCASSMRTWGEKLFFGSGTQLSVL.

The chain uses TRBV5-1 and TRBJ2-1; TRBD2 matches 9 bases. After removal of 0 bases from V and 7 bases from J, the junction contained 11 bases not matched to a gene. This CDR3 contains 17 residues. CDR1 and CDR2 from the germline V gene are SGHRS and YFSETQ. Written as DNA, the CDR3 is TGCGCCAGCAGCTTGGAGTTTGGGCTAGCGGGGAGAAATGAGCAGTTCTTC. Its protein product is CASSLEFGLAGRNEQFF.

The rearrangement links TRBV5-1 to TRBJ1-2, with TRBD1 identical over 8 bases. The CDR3 runs 14 residues. V lost 0 bases to trimming and J lost 6 bases; unmatched junction nucleotides: 4. CDR1 is SGHRS, CDR2 YFSETQ, per germline. CDR3 sequence reads: CASSLGPGGDGYTF. The CDR3 nucleotides are TGCGCCAGCAGCTTGGGTCCAGGGGGCGATGGCTACACCTTC.